This T cell receptor (beta chain) emerged from a study of shared clonotypes between healthy human individuals. The CDR3 is 13 residues long. V was cut by 7 bases and J by 6 bases, with 13 bases left in between. Looked up from germline, CDR1 is MNHNY and CDR2 is SVGAGI (reference sequence). Positive CCR7 selection of CD45RO-negative cells yielded the naive CD8 cells, and terminally differentiated effector memory CD45RA+ cells were excluded. Measured with immunoSEQ multiplex PCR; TCRdb has only the in-frame clones, and not every one. The sample carries more than 2 million clones, around 95% recorded once. Notes on this clone: Its antigen is as yet unknown.

Study-level points and caveats: Richness estimates generally favored naive over memory subsets.

The sample comprised naive CD8+ T cells from PBMCs. The chain has TRBV6-6 and TRBJ2-1; tentatively, D is TRBD2 (7 bases). This sequence was found in a man between 18 and 29 years old in good health. Some clones in this sample may be carry-over from other donors' samples. The CDR3 DNA reads as TGTGCCAGCACTCAAAGGGGGGGCAATGAGCAGTTCTTC. Amino acid sequence: CASTQRGGNEQFF.